The sequence of this T cell receptor (beta chain) was determined in a study of spatial heterogeneity in lung cancer. Whole-study context: The average count in raw reads for each unique TCR and UMI combination exceeded nine appearances.

This clonotype came up many times. Carried by each TCR cDNA molecule was a unique molecular identifier. TCRdb used MiXCR to reprocess the 5' RACE reads, holding one entry per CDR3 protein. The data show approximately 40,000 distinct CDR3 sequences, around 7.5% seen once. Time point noted: sample taken at primary tumor resection. CDR3 length: 15 residues. The germline CDR1 and CDR2 sequences are SGHKS and YYEKEE (reference sequence). V was pared by 4 bases and J by 1 base, with 11 bases between. The chain is built from TRBV5-5 and TRBJ2-2; D not certain. This TCR came from a male donor with early-stage non-small cell lung cancer. The source material was PBMCs, sampled at surgery. The CDR3 DNA reads as TGTGCCAGCAGCCAGGCACTCGTGAACACCGGGGAGCTGTTTTTT. Translated, it gives CASSQALVNTGELFF. The full variable domain, its missing parts supplied by reference TRBV5-5 and TRBJ2-2, is DAGVTQSPTHLIKTRGQQVTLRCSPISGHKSVSWYQQVLGQGPQFIFQYYEKEERGRGNFPDRFSARQFPNYSSELNVNALLLGDSALYLCASSQALVNTGELFFGEGSRLTVL.